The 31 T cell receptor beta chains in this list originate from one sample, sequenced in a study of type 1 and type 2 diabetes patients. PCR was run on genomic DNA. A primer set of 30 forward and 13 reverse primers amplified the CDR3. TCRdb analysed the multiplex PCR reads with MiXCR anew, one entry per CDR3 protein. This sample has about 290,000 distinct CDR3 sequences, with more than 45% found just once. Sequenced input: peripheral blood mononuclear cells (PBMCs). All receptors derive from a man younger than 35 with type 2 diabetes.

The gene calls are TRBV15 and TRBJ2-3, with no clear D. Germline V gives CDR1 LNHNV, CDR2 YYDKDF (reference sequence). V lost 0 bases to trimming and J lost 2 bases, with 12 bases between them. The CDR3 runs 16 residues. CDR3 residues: CATSRETNPDTDTQYF. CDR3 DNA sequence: TGTGCCACCAGCAGAGAGACCAACCCTGACACAGATACGCAGTATTTT.

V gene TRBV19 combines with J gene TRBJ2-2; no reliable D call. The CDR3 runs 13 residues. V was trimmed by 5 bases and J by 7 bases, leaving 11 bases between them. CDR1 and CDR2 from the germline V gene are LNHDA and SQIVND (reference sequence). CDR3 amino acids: CASSAWGNGELFF. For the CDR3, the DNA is TGTGCCAGTAGTGCTTGGGGAAACGGGGAGCTGTTTTTT.

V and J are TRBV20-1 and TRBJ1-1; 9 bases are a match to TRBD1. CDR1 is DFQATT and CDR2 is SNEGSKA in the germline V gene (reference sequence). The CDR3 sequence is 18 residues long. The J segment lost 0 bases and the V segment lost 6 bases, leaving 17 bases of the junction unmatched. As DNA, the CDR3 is TGCAGTGCCTCCCCGGGACAGGGCGGCAATTATCTGAACACTGAAGCTTTCTTT. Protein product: CSASPGQGGNYLNTEAFF.

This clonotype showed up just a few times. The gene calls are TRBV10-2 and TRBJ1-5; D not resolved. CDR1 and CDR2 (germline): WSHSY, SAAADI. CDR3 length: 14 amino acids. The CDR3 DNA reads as TGCGCTAGCTCCTTCCGGGCGAGCAATCAGCCCCAGCATTTT. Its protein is CASSFRASNQPQHF.

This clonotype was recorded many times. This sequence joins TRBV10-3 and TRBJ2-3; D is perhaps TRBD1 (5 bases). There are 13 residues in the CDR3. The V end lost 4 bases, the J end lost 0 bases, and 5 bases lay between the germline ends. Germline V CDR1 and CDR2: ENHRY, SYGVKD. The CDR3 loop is CAISGQSTDTQYF. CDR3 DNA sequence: TGTGCCATCAGTGGACAGAGCACAGATACGCAGTATTTT.

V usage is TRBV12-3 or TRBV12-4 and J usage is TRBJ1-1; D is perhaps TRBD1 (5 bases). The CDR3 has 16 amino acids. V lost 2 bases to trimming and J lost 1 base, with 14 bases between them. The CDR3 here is CASSLRAGGPNTEAFF. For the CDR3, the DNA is TGTGCCAGCAGTTTAAGGGCCGGGGGACCGAACACTGAAGCTTTCTTT.

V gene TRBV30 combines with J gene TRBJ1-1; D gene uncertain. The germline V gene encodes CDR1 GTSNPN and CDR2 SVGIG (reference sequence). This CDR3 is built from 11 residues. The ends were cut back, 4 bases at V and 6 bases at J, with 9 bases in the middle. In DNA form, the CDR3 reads TGTGCCTGGACGGAGGGAGCTGAAGCTTTCTTT. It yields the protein CAWTEGAEAFF.

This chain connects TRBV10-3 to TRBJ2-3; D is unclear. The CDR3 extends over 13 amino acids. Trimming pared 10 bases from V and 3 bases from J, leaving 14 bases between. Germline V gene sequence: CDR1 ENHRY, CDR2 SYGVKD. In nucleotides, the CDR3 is TGTGCCACCCGGCCCTTGACTACAGATACGCAGTATTTT. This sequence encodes CATRPLTTDTQYF.

The CDR3 here is CASSEIFGGSFDFDEQYF. The DNA for the CDR3 is TGCGCCAGCAGTGAGATTTTCGGGGGGAGTTTTGATTTCGACGAGCAGTACTTC. This chain links TRBV10-2 with TRBJ2-7; 7 positions agree with TRBD2. V trimming: 2 bases; J trimming: 5 bases; junction bases outside the gene matches: 18. The CDR3 contains 18 residues. Per the germline V gene, CDR1 is WSHSY and CDR2 is SAAADI.

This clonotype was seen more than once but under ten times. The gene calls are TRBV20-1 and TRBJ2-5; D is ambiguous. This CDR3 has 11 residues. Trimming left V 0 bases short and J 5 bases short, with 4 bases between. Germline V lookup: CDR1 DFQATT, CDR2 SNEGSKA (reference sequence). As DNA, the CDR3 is TGCAGTGCTAGAGATAGGGAGACCCAGTACTTC. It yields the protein CSARDRETQYF.

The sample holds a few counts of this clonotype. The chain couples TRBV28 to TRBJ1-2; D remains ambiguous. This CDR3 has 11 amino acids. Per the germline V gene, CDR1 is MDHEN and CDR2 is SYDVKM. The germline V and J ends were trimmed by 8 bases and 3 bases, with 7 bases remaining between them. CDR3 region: CASGRYYGYTF. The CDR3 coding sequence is TGTGCCAGCGGACGGTACTATGGCTACACCTTC.

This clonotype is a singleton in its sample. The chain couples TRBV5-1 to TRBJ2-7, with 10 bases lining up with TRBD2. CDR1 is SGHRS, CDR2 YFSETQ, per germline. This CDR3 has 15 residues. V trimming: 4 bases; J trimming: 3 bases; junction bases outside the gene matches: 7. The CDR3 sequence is CASSTSASGGYEQYF. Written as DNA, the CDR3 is TGCGCCAGCAGCACCTCGGCTAGCGGGGGCTACGAGCAGTACTTC.

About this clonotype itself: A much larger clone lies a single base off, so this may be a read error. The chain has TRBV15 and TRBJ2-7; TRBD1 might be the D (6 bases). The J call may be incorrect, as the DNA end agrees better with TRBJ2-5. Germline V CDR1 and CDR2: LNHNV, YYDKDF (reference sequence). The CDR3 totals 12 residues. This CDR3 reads CAARGVQETQYF. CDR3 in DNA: TGTGCCGCCAGGGGAGTCCAAGAGACCCAGTACTTC.

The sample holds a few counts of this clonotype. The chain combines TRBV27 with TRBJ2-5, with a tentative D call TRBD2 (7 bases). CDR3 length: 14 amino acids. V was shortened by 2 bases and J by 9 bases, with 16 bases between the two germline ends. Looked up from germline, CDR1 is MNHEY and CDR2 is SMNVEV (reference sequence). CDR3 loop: CASSLQGKGGAQYF. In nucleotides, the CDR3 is TGTGCCAGCAGTTTACAAGGGAAAGGGGGGGCCCAGTACTTC.

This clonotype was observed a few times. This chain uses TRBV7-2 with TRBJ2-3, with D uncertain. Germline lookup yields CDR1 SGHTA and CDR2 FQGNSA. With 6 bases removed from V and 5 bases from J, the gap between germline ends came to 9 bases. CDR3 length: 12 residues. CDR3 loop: CASSPYGDTQYF. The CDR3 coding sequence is TGTGCCAGCAGTCCCTATGGAGATACGCAGTATTTT.

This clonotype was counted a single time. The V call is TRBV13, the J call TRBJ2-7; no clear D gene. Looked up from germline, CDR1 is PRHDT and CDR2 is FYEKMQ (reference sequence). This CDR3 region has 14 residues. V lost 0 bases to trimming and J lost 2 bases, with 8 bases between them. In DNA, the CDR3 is TGTGCCAGCAGCTTAGGGGGTTCAGCCTACGAGCAGTACTTC. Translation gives CASSLGGSAYEQYF.

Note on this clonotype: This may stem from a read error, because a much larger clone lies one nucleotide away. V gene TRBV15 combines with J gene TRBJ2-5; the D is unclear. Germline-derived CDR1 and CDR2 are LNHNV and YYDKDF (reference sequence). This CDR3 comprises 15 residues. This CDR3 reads CATSRVFELQETQHF. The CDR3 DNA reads TGTGCCACCAGCAGAGTTTTCGAACTGCAAGAGACCCAGCACTTC.

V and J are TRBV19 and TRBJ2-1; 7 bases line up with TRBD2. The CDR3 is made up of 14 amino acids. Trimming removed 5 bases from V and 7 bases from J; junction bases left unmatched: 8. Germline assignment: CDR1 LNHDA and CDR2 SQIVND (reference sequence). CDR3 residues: CASSAGTIRNEQFF. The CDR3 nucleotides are TGTGCCAGTAGTGCCGGGACTATTCGAAATGAGCAGTTCTTC. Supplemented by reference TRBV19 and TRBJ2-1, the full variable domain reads DGGITQSPKYLFRKEGQNVTLSCEQNLNHDAMYWYRQDPGQGLRLIYYSQIVNDFQKGDIAEGYSVSREKKESFPLTVTSAQKNPTAFYLCASSAGTIRNEQFFGPGTRLTVL.

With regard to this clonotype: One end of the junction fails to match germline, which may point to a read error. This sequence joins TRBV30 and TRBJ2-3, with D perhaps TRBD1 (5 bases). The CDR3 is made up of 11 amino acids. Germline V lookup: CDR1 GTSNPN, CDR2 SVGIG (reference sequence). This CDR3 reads CAWEHTGTQYF. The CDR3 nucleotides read TGTGCCTGGGAGCACACAGGTACGCAGTATTTT.

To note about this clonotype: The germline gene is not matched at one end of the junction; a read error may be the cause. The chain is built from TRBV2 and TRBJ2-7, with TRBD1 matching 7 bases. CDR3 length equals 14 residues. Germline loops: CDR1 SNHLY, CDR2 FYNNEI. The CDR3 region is CASSGLGDSYKQYF. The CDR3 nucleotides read TGCGCCAGCAGTGGATTAGGGGACAGCTACAAGCAGTACTTC.

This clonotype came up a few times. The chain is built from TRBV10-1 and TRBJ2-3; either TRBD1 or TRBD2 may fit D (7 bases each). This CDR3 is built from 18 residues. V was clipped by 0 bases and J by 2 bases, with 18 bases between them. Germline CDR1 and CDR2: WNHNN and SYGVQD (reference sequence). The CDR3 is CASSESTGIAGDTDTQYF. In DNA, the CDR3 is TGCGCCAGCAGTGAGTCGACAGGGATAGCGGGCGACACAGATACGCAGTATTTT.

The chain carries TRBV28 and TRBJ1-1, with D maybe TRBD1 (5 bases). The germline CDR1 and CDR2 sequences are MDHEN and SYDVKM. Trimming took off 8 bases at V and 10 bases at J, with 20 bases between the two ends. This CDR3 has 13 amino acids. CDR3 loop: CASSPELMGRAFF. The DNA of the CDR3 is TGTGCCAGCTCCCCCGAATTAATGGGGCGAGCTTTCTTT.

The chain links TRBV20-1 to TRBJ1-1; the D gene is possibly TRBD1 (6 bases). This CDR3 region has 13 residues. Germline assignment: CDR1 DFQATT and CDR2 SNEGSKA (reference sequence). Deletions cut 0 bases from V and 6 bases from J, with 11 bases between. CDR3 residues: CSAREGARAEAFF. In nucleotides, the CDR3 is TGCAGTGCTAGAGAGGGGGCTCGGGCTGAAGCTTTCTTT.

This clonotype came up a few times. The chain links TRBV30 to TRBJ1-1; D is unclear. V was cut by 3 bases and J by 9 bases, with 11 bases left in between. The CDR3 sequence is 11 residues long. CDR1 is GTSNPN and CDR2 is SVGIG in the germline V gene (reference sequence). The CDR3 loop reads CAWRSERQAFF. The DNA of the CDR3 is TGTGCCTGGAGGTCCGAGAGGCAAGCTTTCTTT. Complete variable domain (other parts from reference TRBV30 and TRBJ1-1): SQTIHQWPATLVQPVGSPLSLECTVEGTSNPNLYWYRQAAGRGLQLLFYSVGIGQISSEVPQNLSASRPQDRQFILSSKKLLLSDSGFYLCAWRSERQAFFGQGTRLTVV.

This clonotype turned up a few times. DNA of the CDR3: TGCGCCAGCAGCGTGGGGGGAGAGGGTGAAAAACTGTTTTTT. It specifies CASSVGGEGEKLFF. The V gene is TRBV5-1, the J gene TRBJ1-4, with D perhaps TRBD1 (5 bases). CDR3 size: 14 residues. The germline gives CDR1 SGHRS, CDR2 YFSETQ. The ends were cut back, 4 bases at V and 7 bases at J, with 14 bases in the middle.

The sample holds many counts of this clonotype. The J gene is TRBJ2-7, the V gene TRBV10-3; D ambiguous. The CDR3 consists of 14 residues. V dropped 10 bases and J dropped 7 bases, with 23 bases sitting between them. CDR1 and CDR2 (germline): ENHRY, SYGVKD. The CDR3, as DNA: TGTGCCACCAACGGACGGCCCGAGGCTCCTGAGCAGTACTTC. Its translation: CATNGRPEAPEQYF.

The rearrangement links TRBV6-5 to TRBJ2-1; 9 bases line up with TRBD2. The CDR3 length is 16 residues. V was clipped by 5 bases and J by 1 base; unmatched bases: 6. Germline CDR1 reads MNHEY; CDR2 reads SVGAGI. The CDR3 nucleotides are TGTGCCAGCAGTGGTGGAGCGGGGGGATCCTACAATGAGCAGTTCTTC. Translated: CASSGGAGGSYNEQFF.

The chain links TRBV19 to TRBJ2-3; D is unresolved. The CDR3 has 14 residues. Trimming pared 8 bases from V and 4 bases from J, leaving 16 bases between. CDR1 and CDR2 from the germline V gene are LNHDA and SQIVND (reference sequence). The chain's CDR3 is CASQDHKGADTQYF. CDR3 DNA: TGTGCCAGTCAGGACCACAAGGGCGCAGATACGCAGTATTTT.

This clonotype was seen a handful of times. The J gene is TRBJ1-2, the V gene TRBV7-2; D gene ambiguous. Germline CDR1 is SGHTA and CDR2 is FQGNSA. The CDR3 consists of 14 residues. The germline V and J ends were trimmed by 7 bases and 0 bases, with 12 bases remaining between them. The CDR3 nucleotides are TGTGCCAGCACCGACCCTGGCGCTAACTATGGCTACACCTTC. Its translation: CASTDPGANYGYTF.

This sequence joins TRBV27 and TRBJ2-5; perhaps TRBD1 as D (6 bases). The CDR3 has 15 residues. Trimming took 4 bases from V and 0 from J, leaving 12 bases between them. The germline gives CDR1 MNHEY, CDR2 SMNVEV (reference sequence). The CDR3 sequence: CASSSFRDNQETQYF. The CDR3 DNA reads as TGTGCCAGCAGTTCATTCCGGGACAACCAAGAGACCCAGTACTTC.

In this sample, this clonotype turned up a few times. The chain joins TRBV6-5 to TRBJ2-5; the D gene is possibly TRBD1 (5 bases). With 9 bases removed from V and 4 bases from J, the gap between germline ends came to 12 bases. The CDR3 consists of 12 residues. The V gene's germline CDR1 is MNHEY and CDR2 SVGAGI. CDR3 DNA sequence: TGTGCCAGTGCAGGGATTTTAGAGACCCAGTACTTC. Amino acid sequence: CASAGILETQYF.